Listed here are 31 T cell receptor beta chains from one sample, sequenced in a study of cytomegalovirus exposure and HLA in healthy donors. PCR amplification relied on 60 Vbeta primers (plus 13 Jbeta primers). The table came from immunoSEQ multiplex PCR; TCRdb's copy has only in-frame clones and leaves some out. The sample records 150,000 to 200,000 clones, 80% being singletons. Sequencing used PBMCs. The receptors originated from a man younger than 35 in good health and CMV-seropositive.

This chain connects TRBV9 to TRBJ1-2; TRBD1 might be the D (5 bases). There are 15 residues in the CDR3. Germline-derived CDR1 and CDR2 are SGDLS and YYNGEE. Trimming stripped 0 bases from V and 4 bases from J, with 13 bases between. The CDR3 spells CASSVAGARLYGYTF. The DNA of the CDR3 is TGTGCCAGCAGCGTAGCTGGGGCGCGTCTCTATGGCTACACCTTC. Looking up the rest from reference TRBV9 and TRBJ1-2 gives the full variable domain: DSGVTQTPKHLITATGQRVTLRCSPRSGDLSVYWYQQSLDQGLQFLIQYYNGEERAKGNILERFSAQQFPDLHSELNLSSLELGDSALYFCASSVAGARLYGYTFGSGTRLTVV.

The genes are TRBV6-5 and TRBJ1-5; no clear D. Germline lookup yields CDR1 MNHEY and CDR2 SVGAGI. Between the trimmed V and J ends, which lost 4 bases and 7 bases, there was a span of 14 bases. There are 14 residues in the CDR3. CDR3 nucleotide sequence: TGTGCCAGCAGTTTCGGCGGGGAAGGGCAGCCCCAGCATTTT. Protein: CASSFGGEGQPQHF.

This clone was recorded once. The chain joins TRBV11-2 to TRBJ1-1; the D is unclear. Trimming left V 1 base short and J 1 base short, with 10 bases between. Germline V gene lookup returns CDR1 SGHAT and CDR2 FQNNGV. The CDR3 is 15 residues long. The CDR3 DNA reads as TGTGCCAGCAGCTTAGCGGGTCTCGGGAACACTGAAGCTTTCTTT. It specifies CASSLAGLGNTEAFF.

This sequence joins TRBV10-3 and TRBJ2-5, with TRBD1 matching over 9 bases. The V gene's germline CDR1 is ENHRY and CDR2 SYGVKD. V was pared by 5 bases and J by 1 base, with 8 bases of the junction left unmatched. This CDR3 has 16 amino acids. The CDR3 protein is CAISPGQGRGQETQYF. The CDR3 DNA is TGTGCCATCAGTCCCGGACAGGGGAGGGGCCAAGAGACCCAGTACTTC.

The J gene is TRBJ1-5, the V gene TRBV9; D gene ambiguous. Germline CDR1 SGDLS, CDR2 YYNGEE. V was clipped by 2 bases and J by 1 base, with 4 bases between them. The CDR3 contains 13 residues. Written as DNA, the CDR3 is TGTGCCAGCAGCGTCGGGAGCAATCAGCCCCAGCATTTT. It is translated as CASSVGSNQPQHF.

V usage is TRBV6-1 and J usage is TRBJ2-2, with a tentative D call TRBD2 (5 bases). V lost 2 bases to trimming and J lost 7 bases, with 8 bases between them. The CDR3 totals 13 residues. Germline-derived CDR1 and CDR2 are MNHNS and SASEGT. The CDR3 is CASSETRDGELFF. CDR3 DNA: TGTGCCAGCAGTGAAACGAGGGACGGGGAGCTGTTTTTT.

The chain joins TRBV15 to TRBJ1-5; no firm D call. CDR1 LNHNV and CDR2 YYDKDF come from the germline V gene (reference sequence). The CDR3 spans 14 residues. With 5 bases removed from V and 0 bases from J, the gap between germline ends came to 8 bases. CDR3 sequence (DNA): TGTGCCACCAGCGAGGGCCTTAGCAATCAGCCCCAGCATTTT. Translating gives CATSEGLSNQPQHF.

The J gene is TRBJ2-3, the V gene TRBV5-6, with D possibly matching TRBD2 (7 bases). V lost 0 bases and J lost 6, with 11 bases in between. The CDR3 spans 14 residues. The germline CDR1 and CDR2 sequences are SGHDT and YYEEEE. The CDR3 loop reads CASSLAGGADTQYF. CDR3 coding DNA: TGTGCCAGCAGCTTGGCTGGGGGGGCGGATACGCAGTATTTT.

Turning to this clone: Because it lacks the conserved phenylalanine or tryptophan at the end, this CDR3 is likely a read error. The CDR3 spells CASSGAPPGNSPLHL. DNA for the CDR3: TGTGCCAGCTCAGGGGCCCCCCCAGGAAATTCACCCCTCCACCTT. The V call is TRBV18, the J call TRBJ1-6, with D maybe TRBD1 (5 bases). The length of the CDR3 is 15 residues. Germline lookup yields CDR1 KGHSH and CDR2 LQKENI. V lost 5 bases, J lost 7 bases, and 15 bases lay in between.

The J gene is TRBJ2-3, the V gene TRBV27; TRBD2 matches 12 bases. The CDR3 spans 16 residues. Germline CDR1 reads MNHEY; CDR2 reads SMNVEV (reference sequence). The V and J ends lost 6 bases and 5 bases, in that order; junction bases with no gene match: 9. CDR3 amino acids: CASSPLLAGGGDTQYF. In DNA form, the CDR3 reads TGTGCCAGCAGCCCTTTACTAGCGGGAGGTGGAGATACGCAGTATTTT.

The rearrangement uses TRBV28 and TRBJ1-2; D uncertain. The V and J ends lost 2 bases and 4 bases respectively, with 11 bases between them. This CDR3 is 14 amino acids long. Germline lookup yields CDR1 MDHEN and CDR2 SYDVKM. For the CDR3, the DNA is TGTGCCAGCAGTTTAGTATCAGATCCCTATGGCTACACCTTC. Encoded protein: CASSLVSDPYGYTF.

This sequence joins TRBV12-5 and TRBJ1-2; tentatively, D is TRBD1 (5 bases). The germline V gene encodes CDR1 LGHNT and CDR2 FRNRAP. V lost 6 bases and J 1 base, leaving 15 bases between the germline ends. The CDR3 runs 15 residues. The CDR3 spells CASGPPGGFNYGYTF. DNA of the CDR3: TGTGCTAGTGGCCCCCCGGGGGGTTTTAACTATGGCTACACCTTC.

The CDR3 protein is CASSLRQGNTGELFF. In DNA form, the CDR3 reads TGTGCCAGCAGCTTGAGACAGGGGAACACCGGGGAGCTGTTTTTT. The chain uses TRBV5-4 and TRBJ2-2; 7 positions match TRBD1. V shed 1 base and J 1 base; nucleotides not matched to a gene: 1. CDR3 length equals 15 residues. The germline gives CDR1 SGHNT, CDR2 YYREEE (reference sequence).

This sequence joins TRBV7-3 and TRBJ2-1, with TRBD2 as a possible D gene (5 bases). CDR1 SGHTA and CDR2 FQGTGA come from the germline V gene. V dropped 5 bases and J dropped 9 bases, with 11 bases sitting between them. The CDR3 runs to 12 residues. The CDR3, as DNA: TGTGCCAGCAGCCCAGAGGGAAGTGAGCAGTTCTTC. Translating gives CASSPEGSEQFF.

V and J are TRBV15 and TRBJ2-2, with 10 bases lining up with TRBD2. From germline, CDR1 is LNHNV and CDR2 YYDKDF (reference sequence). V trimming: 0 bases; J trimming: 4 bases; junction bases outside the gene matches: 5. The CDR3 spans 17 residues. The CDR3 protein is CATSRDLGLAATGELFF. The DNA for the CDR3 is TGTGCCACCAGCAGAGATCTCGGACTAGCGGCCACCGGGGAGCTGTTTTTT.

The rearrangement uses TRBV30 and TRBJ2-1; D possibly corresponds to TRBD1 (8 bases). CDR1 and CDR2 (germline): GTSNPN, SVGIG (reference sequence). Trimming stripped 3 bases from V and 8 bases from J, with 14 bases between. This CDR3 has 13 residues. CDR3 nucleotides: TGTGCCTGGAGCCTACAGGGGGGGGATGAGCAGTTCTTC. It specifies CAWSLQGGDEQFF.

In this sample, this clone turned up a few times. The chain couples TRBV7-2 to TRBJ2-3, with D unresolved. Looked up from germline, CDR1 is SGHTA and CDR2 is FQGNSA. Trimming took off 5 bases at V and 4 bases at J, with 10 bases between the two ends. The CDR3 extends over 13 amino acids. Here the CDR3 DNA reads TGTGCCAGCAGCAACCTAGTTCCAGATACGCAGTATTTT. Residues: CASSNLVPDTQYF.

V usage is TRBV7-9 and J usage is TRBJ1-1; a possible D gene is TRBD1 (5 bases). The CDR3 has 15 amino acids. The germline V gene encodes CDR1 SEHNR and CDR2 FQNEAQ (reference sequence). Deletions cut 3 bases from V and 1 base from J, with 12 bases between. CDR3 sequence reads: CASSFSGGRNTEAFF. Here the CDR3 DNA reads TGTGCCAGCAGCTTCAGCGGGGGTCGGAACACTGAAGCTTTCTTT. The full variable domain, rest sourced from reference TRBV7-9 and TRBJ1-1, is DTGVSQNPRHKITKRGQNVTFRCDPISEHNRLYWYRQTLGQGPEFLTYFQNEAQLEKSRLLSDRFSAERPKGSFSTLEIQRTEQGDSAMYLCASSFSGGRNTEAFFGQGTRLTVV.

The CDR3 bases are TGCAGCGTTGGGACTTTTCGGGGCACTGAAGCTTTCTTT. Its protein is CSVGTFRGTEAFF. V gene TRBV29-1 combines with J gene TRBJ1-1, with unresolved D. The CDR3 runs 13 residues. CDR1 and CDR2 from the germline V gene are SQVTM and ANQGSEA. Trimming cost V 4 bases and J 4 bases, with 13 bases left between them.

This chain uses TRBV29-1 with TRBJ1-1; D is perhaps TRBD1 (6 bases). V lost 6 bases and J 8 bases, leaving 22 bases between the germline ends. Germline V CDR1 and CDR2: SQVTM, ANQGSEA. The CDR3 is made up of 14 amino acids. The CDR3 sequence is CSVLVSGGPLEAFF. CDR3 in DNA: TGCAGCGTACTAGTGTCCGGGGGGCCTCTGGAAGCTTTCTTT.

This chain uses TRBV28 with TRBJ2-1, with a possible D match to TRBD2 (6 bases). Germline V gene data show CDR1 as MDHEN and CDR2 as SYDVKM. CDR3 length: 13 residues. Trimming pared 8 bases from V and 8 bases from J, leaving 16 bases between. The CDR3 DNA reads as TGTGCCAGCGGCCGAGCGGGTTGGGATGAGCAGTTCTTC. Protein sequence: CASGRAGWDEQFF.

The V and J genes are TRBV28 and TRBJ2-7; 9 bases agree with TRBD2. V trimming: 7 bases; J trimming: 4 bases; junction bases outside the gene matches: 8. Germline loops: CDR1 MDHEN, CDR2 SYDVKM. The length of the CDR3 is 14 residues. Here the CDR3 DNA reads TGTGCCAGCATGCGGCGGGAGGGGTGGTACGAGCAGTACTTC. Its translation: CASMRREGWYEQYF.

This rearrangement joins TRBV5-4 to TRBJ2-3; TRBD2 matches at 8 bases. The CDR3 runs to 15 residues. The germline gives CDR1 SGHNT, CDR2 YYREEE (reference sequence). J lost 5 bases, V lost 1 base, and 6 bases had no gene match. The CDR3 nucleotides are TGTGCCAGCAGCTTGTTGGGGGCGGGGGGAGATACGCAGTATTTT. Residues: CASSLLGAGGDTQYF.

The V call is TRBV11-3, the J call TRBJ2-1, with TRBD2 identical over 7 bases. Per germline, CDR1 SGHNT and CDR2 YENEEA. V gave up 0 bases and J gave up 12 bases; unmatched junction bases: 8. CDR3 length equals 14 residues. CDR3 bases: TGTGCCAGCAGCTTAGATTCGTCCCCGGGAGGGCAGTTCTTC. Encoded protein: CASSLDSSPGGQFF.

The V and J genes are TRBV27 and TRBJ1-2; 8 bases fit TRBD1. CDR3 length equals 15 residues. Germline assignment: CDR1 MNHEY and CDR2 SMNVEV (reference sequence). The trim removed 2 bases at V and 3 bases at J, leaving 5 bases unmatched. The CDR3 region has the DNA TGTGCCAGCAGTTTAGGACAGGGAATCCACTATGGCTACACCTTC. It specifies CASSLGQGIHYGYTF.

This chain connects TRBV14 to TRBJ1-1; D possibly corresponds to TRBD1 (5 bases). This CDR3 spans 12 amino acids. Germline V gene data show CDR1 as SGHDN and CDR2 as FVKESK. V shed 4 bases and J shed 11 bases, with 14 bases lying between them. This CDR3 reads CASSLPGLWAFF. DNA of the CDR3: TGTGCCAGCAGCCTTCCAGGGTTATGGGCTTTCTTT.

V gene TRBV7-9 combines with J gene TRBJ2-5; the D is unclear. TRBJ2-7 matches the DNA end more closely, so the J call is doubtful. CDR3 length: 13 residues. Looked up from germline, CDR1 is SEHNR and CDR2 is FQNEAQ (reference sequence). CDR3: CASSPTELYEQYF. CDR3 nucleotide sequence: TGTGCCAGCAGCCCTACGGAGCTCTACGAGCAGTACTTC.

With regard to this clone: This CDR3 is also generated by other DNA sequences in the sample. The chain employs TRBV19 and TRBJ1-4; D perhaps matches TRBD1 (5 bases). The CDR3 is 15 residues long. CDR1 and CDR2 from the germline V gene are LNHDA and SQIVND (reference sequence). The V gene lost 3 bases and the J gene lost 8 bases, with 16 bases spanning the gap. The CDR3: CASSISDTSREKLFF. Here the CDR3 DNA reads TGTGCCAGTAGTATCTCGGACACGTCTAGGGAAAAACTGTTTTTT. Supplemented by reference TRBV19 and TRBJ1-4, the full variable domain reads DGGITQSPKYLFRKEGQNVTLSCEQNLNHDAMYWYRQDPGQGLRLIYYSQIVNDFQKGDIAEGYSVSREKKESFPLTVTSAQKNPTAFYLCASSISDTSREKLFFGSGTQLSVL.

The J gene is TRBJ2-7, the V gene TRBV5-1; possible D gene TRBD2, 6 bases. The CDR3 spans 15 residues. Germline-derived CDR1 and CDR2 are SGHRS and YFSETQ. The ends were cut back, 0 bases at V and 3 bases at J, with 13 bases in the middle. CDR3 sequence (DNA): TGCGCCAGCAGCTTGGGGGACTCCAGAGACTACGAGCAGTACTTC. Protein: CASSLGDSRDYEQYF.

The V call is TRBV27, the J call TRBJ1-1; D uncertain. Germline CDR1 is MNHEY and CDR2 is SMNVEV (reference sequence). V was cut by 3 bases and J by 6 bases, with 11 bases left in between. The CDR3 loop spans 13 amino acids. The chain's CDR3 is CASSFGTVPEAFF. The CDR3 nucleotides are TGTGCCAGCAGTTTCGGTACTGTGCCTGAAGCTTTCTTT.

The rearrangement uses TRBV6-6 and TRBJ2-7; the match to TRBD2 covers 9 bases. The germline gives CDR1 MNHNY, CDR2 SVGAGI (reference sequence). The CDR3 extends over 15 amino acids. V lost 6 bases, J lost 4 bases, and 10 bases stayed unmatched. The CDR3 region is CASSTEPSGTYEQYF. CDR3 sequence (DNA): TGTGCCAGCAGCACAGAACCTAGCGGGACGTACGAGCAGTACTTC.